One sample yielded the 6 T cell receptor beta chains listed below, sequenced in a study of metastatic and nonmetastatic thyroid tumors. Thyroid surgery took place with no prior treatment in any patient. TCRdb re-called the PCR reads with MiXCR. The repertoire holds approximately 16,000 clones, with under 30% as singletons. The sample was blood. The receptors derive from a male donor with papillary thyroid cancer or a benign thyroid nodule (not recorded which). Some clones in this sample may be carry-over from other donors' samples.

There are many counts of this clone. V usage is TRBV25-1 and J usage is TRBJ1-6; D is undetermined. This CDR3 contains 16 residues. The germline gives CDR1 MGHDK, CDR2 SYGVNS. Trimming removed 2 bases from V and 1 base from J, with 9 bases in between. The CDR3 here is CASSEGIWSYNSPLHF. In DNA form, the CDR3 reads TGTGCCAGCAGTGAAGGGATCTGGTCCTATAATTCACCCCTCCACTTT.

The V call is TRBV20-1, the J call TRBJ2-3; D remains unclear. Trimming shortened V by 4 bases and J by 5 bases, and 10 bases separated the two germline ends. The germline CDR1 and CDR2 sequences are DFQATT and SNEGSKA (reference sequence). CDR3 length: 12 residues. The CDR3 here is CSAMGLGDTQYF. DNA of the CDR3: TGCAGTGCTATGGGTTTGGGAGATACGCAGTATTTT.

The chain combines TRBV30 with TRBJ2-7; D might be TRBD1 (5 bases). Germline CDR1 GTSNPN, CDR2 SVGIG (reference sequence). The CDR3 loop spans 11 amino acids. This CDR3 is CAGGRAQGQYF. The DNA of the CDR3 is TGTGCTGGCGGCAGGGCCCAGGGGCAGTACTTC.

This clone came up many times. The chain links TRBV5-6 to TRBJ2-1, with 7 bases that match TRBD1. CDR3 length equals 17 residues. Germline V gene sequence: CDR1 SGHDT, CDR2 YYEEEE. The V gene end was trimmed by 4 bases and the J gene end by 6 bases; junction bases not matched to a gene: 16. CDR3 bases: TGTGCCAGCAGCCGATATCTTGCGAACAGGGGCTCCAATGAGCAGTTCTTC. It specifies CASSRYLANRGSNEQFF.

This chain connects TRBV27 to TRBJ1-5; TRBD1 might be the D (5 bases). CDR1 MNHEY and CDR2 SMNVEV come from the germline V gene (reference sequence). CDR3 length: 15 residues. Trimming took 5 bases from V and 4 from J, leaving 15 bases between them. CDR3 sequence: CASSPVGDSNQPQHF. The CDR3 nucleotides read TGTGCCAGCAGTCCTGTAGGAGACAGTAATCAGCCCCAGCATTTT.

This clone was observed at least ten times. V gene TRBV10-1 combines with J gene TRBJ2-4; D is undetermined. The CDR3 length is 13 residues. V gave up 3 bases and J gave up 5 bases, with 8 bases separating them. The germline V gene encodes CDR1 WNHNN and CDR2 SYGVQD (reference sequence). The DNA of the CDR3 is TGCGCCAGCAGTGATAAAGCAGAAAACATTCAGTACTTC. It codes for CASSDKAENIQYF.